A single sample is the source of the 10 T cell receptor beta chains below, sequenced in a study of T cells in Graves' hyperthyroidism and ophthalmopathy. RNA transcripts provided the source from which TCR beta CDR3 regions were amplified. First-round RT-PCR with HTBI primers amplified the TCR CDR3 region. MiXCR, run by TCRdb on the multiplex PCR reads, gives a single entry per CDR3 protein. The sample records 200,000 to 300,000 distinct CDR3 sequences, almost 25% being singletons. Sequenced material: blood. These TCRs come from a woman aged 40 to 50 with Graves' ophthalmopathy.

This clonotype was observed a few times. V gene TRBV12-3 or TRBV12-4 combines with J gene TRBJ2-7; the D is unclear. Trimming removed 5 bases from V and 5 bases from J, with 16 bases in between. The CDR3 contains 14 residues. Written as DNA, the CDR3 is TGTGCCAGCAGTCTACTACCACTCGGAAACGAGCAGTACTTC. It is translated as CASSLLPLGNEQYF.

V and J are TRBV12-3 or TRBV12-4 and TRBJ1-2; 8 positions agree with TRBD1. The trim removed 7 bases at V and 8 bases at J, leaving 21 bases unmatched. The CDR3 is 17 amino acids. The CDR3: CASTEDWTGRKFRGYTF. In nucleotides, the CDR3 is TGTGCCAGCACCGAGGACTGGACAGGGAGGAAGTTCCGCGGCTACACCTTC.

This clonotype has a count of ten or more. The chain couples TRBV28 to TRBJ2-7, with D possibly TRBD1 on 6 matching bases. Germline loops: CDR1 MDHEN, CDR2 SYDVKM. The CDR3 is 15 amino acids. V was clipped by 6 bases and J by 2 bases, with 17 bases between them. DNA of the CDR3: TGTGCCAGCAGACACACAGGGCAAGGAACCTACGAGCAGTACTTC. Translating gives CASRHTGQGTYEQYF.

This clonotype showed up many times. The chain has TRBV27 and TRBJ2-7; TRBD1 matches at 7 bases. V was pared by 10 bases and J by 5 bases, with 11 bases of the junction left unmatched. The germline V gene encodes CDR1 MNHEY and CDR2 SMNVEV (reference sequence). This CDR3 is 13 amino acids long. The CDR3 nucleotides are TGTGCCACAGGGGGAGCGACACAAAACGAGCAGTACTTC. Protein product: CATGGATQNEQYF.

Many counts were recorded for this clonotype. The chain has TRBV28 and TRBJ1-1, with D uncertain. The CDR3 contains 11 residues. The germline V and J ends were trimmed by 3 bases and 2 bases, with 1 base remaining between them. Per the germline V gene, CDR1 is MDHEN and CDR2 is SYDVKM. In nucleotides, the CDR3 is TGTGCCAGCAGTTTTAACACTGAAGCTTTCTTT. Residues: CASSFNTEAFF.

This clonotype was counted at least ten times. This chain joins TRBV7-8 and TRBJ2-2; D might be TRBD2 (6 bases). Germline V gene sequence: CDR1 SGHVS, CDR2 FQNEAQ. Deletions cut 6 bases from V and 2 bases from J, with 13 bases between. The CDR3 is 15 amino acids. In DNA form, the CDR3 reads TGTGCCAGCAGGCTACTAGCCACCAACACCGGGGAGCTGTTTTTT. It specifies CASRLLATNTGELFF.

This clonotype was counted at least ten times. The rearrangement links TRBV10-3 to TRBJ1-1; D perhaps matches TRBD1 (5 bases). Trimming took off 4 bases at V and 4 bases at J, with 13 bases between the two ends. Germline V gene data show CDR1 as ENHRY and CDR2 as SYGVKD. The CDR3 totals 14 residues. CDR3 nucleotide sequence: TGTGCCATCAGTGGCCGGGTGGGGGTCACTGAAGCTTTCTTT. It yields the protein CAISGRVGVTEAFF.

This clonotype was observed many times. The chain is built from TRBV6-5 and TRBJ1-1; perhaps TRBD1 as D (5 bases). CDR3 size: 17 residues. Germline V gene lookup returns CDR1 MNHEY and CDR2 SVGAGI. Trimming stripped 2 bases from V and 0 bases from J, with 16 bases between. For the CDR3, the DNA is TGTGCCAGCAGTTACCGGCAGGGCCGGCTCATGAACACTGAAGCTTTCTTT. This codes for CASSYRQGRLMNTEAFF.

This clonotype was detected many times. The gene calls are TRBV4-1 and TRBJ2-7, with TRBD2 identical over 10 bases. The CDR3 extends over 15 amino acids. Germline CDR1 MGHRA, CDR2 YSYEKL. J gave up 0 bases and V 4 bases, and 3 bases lay outside the gene matches. CDR3 sequence reads: CASSRTSGGSYEQYF. As DNA, the CDR3 is TGCGCCAGCAGCCGGACTAGCGGAGGCTCCTACGAGCAGTACTTC.

V gene TRBV12-3 or TRBV12-4 combines with J gene TRBJ1-1, with D possibly TRBD1 on 5 matching bases. Trimming removed 3 bases from V and 4 bases from J, with 15 bases in between. The CDR3 loop spans 15 amino acids. CDR3: CASSFLGQGVTEAFF. CDR3 nucleotides: TGTGCCAGCAGTTTTCTCGGGCAGGGAGTCACTGAAGCTTTCTTT.